One sample yielded the 12 T cell receptor beta chains listed below, sequenced in a study of CD8 T cells in ankylosing spondylitis. From the 5' RACE reads, TCRdb called clonotypes with MiXCR, one entry per CDR3 protein. The top ten hold under 4.5% of the sample, which has 500,000 or so distinct CDR3 sequences, approximately 5% seen once. Study observations and caveats: Blood from ankylosing spondylitis patients appeared to carry a characteristic eight-variant TCR beta motif.

These receptors have no known antigen. The sample comprised blood, either unsorted or a sorted T cell fraction (not recorded which). Source of these receptors: a male donor with ankylosing spondylitis.

The chain recombines TRBV2 with TRBJ2-7; weak D call: TRBD2 (6 bases). The CDR3 contains 16 residues. Germline-derived CDR1 and CDR2 are SNHLY and FYNNEI. Trimming removed 6 bases at V and 3 bases at J, with 21 bases between. The CDR3 sequence is CASSKSLAEIHYEQYF. In DNA form, the CDR3 reads TGTGCCAGCAGCAAATCCTTAGCGGAGATCCACTACGAGCAGTACTTC.

This clonotype was observed many times. At one end the junction does not follow the germline gene, possibly because of a read error. The chain carries TRBV4-3 and TRBJ2-3; D is possibly TRBD1 (5 bases). CDR1 is LGHNA, CDR2 YSLEER, per germline. CDR3 length: 13 residues. CDR3 protein: CASSQGSTDTQYF. The CDR3 DNA sequence: TGTGCCAGCAGCCAGGGTAGCACAGATACGCAGTATTTT.

At least ten counts were recorded for this clonotype. The chain employs TRBV4-3 and TRBJ1-2; 12 nucleotides align to TRBD1. There are 15 residues in the CDR3. Germline-derived CDR1 and CDR2 are LGHNA and YSLEER. The trim removed 3 bases at V and 4 bases at J, leaving 3 bases unmatched. This CDR3 is CASSQGQGAGYGYTF. CDR3 DNA sequence: TGCGCCAGCAGCCAGGGACAGGGGGCGGGCTATGGCTACACCTTC.

The chain has TRBV27 and TRBJ1-4; D is undetermined. This CDR3 is built from 14 residues. Germline V gene sequence: CDR1 MNHEY, CDR2 SMNVEV (reference sequence). Trimming took 6 bases from V and 8 from J, leaving 16 bases between them. This chain's CDR3 is CASSPSLLGEKLFF. In DNA form, the CDR3 reads TGTGCCAGCAGCCCTAGTCTTCTGGGAGAAAAACTGTTTTTT.

In this sample, this clonotype turned up many times. The gene calls are TRBV7-2 and TRBJ1-1; 8 bases agree with TRBD1. This CDR3 region has 15 residues. The ends lost 3 bases at V and 7 bases at J; junction bases unmatched: 10. The V gene's germline CDR1 is SGHTA and CDR2 FQGNSA. The CDR3 nucleotides read TGTGCCAGCAGCTTCCCGGACAGGGAGTATCTTGAAGCTTTCTTT. Translating it yields CASSFPDREYLEAFF.

This clonotype came up many times. CDR3 loop: CAIRDRRNEKLFF. The DNA of the CDR3 is TGTGCCATCAGGGACAGACGAAATGAAAAACTGTTTTTT. This chain uses TRBV10-3 with TRBJ1-4, with D perhaps matching TRBD1 (6 bases). Per the germline V gene, CDR1 is ENHRY and CDR2 is SYGVKD. V lost 6 bases, J lost 5 bases, and 10 bases lay in between. The CDR3 spans 13 residues.

The table lists this clonotype with many counts. The V call is TRBV6-2 or TRBV6-3, the J call TRBJ2-5, with D unresolved. The CDR3 loop spans 13 amino acids. Looked up from germline, CDR1 is MNHEY and CDR2 is SVGEGT. Between the trimmed V and J ends, which lost 6 bases and 2 bases, there was a span of 10 bases. The CDR3 sequence: CASRQRAQETQYF. The CDR3, as DNA: TGTGCCAGCAGACAACGGGCGCAAGAGACCCAGTACTTC.

To note about this clonotype: A junction boundary mismatches the germline segment, possibly from a read error. V gene TRBV20-1 combines with J gene TRBJ2-1; tentatively, D is TRBD2 (6 bases). This CDR3 has 14 residues. CDR1 is DFQATT, CDR2 SNEGSKA, per germline (reference sequence). The CDR3 nucleotides are TGCAGTGCTGATCGGGACTTCAACTACAATGATCAGTTCTTC. It encodes CSADRDFNYNDQFF.

The table lists this clonotype with many counts. The V gene is TRBV11-2, the J gene TRBJ1-4; D is ambiguous. Trimming took 3 bases from V and 7 from J, leaving 18 bases between them. Looked up from germline, CDR1 is SGHAT and CDR2 is FQNNGV. This CDR3 is 16 amino acids long. CDR3 in amino acids: CASSLSKLARIEKLFF. The DNA of the CDR3 is TGTGCCAGCAGCTTGTCAAAGTTGGCCCGAATTGAAAAACTGTTTTTT. The entire variable domain, with the rest obtained from reference TRBV11-2 and TRBJ1-4, is as follows: EAGVAQSPRYKIIEKRQSVAFWCNPISGHATLYWYQQILGQGPKLLIQFQNNGVVDDSQLPKDRFSAERLKGVDSTLKIQPAKLEDSAVYLCASSLSKLARIEKLFFGSGTQLSVL.

This clonotype was seen repeatedly, ten times or more. The V gene is TRBV7-9, the J gene TRBJ2-7, with 7 bases fitting TRBD2. J gave up 1 base and V 4 bases, and 10 bases lay outside the gene matches. Looked up from germline, CDR1 is SEHNR and CDR2 is FQNEAQ (reference sequence). The CDR3 consists of 16 residues. CDR3 in amino acids: CASSSPRGGSSYEQYF. The CDR3 DNA reads as TGTGCCAGCAGCTCGCCTAGGGGAGGGAGTTCCTACGAGCAGTACTTC.

A note on this clonotype: Possible read error: a much larger clone is one base away. The V call is TRBV5-1, the J call TRBJ1-1; D gene uncertain. CDR1 is SGHRS and CDR2 is YFSETQ in the germline V gene. This CDR3 is 15 amino acids long. Deletions cut 0 bases from V and 3 bases from J, with 12 bases between. The CDR3 bases are TGCGCCAGCAGCTTGGATCTTAATTCGGACACTGAAGCTTTCTTT. This encodes CASSLDLNSDTEAFF.

The sample holds many counts of this clonotype. V usage is TRBV29-1 and J usage is TRBJ1-1, with TRBD1 as a possible D gene (6 bases). The V and J ends lost 4 bases and 8 bases respectively, with 20 bases between them. Germline V gene sequence: CDR1 SQVTM, CDR2 ANQGSEA. The CDR3 sequence is 14 residues long. CDR3 protein: CSVVRPGGVGEAFF. The CDR3, as DNA: TGCAGCGTTGTCCGCCCCGGGGGCGTCGGGGAAGCTTTCTTT.